This T cell receptor beta chain comes out of a study of CD8+ T cells in alopecia areata. Points from the study as a whole: The study also sequences resident alphabeta T cells of normal skin in scalp samples.

PBMCs served as the source from which CD4+ and CD8+ T cells were sorted. Isolated RNA was reverse transcribed into cDNA used as the sequencing template. The assay was immunoSEQ multiplex PCR, and TCRdb's table has in-frame clones only and misses some. The table has almost 35,000 clones, around three fifths seen once. As to this clone: Its matching antigen is unknown.

Trimming left V 5 bases short and J 4 bases short, with 8 bases between. The CDR3 is 13 residues long. Germline V gives CDR1 LNHDA, CDR2 SQIVND (reference sequence). The chain combines TRBV19 with TRBJ2-2; unclear D gene. The sample was NKG2D-high CD8+ T cells sorted from blood. The TCR originated in a human donor with alopecia areata. The CDR3 spells CASSLMGTGELFF. CDR3 in DNA: TGTGCCAGTAGTTTAATGGGCACCGGGGAGCTGTTTTTT.